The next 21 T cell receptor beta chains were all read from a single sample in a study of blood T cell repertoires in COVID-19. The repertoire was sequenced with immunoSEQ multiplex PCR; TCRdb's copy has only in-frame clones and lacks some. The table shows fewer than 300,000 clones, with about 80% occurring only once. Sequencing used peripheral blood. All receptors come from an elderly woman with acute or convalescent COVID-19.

CDR3 bases: TGCGCCAGCAGCCAACAGGGGCGAAACTATGGCTACACCTTC. Its protein is CASSQQGRNYGYTF. The rearrangement links TRBV4-1 to TRBJ1-2, with a tentative D call TRBD1 (6 bases). This CDR3 has 14 residues. Trimming shortened V by 2 bases and J by 2 bases, and 9 bases separated the two germline ends. CDR1 and CDR2 (germline): MGHRA, YSYEKL.

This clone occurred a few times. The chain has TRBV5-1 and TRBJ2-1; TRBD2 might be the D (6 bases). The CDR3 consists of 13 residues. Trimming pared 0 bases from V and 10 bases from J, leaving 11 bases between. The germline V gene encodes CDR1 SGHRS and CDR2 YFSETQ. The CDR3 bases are TGCGCCAGCAGCTTGGCGGCTAGCGCAGAGCAGTTCTTC. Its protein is CASSLAASAEQFF.

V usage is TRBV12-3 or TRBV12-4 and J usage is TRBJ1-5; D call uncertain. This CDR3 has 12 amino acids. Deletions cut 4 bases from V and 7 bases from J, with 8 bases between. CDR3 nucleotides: TGTGCCAGCAGTTACCACGGGCAGCCCCAGCATTTT. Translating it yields CASSYHGQPQHF.

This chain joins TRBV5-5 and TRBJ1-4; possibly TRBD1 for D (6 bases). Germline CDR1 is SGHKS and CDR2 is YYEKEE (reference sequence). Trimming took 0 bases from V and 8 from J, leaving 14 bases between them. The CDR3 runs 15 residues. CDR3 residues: CASSLGGGVDEKLFF. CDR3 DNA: TGTGCCAGCAGCTTGGGTGGGGGCGTGGACGAAAAACTGTTTTTT.

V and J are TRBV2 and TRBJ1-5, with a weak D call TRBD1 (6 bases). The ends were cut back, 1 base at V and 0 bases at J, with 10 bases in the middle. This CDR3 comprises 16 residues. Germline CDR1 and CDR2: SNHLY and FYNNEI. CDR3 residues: CASSEGRGYSNQPQHF. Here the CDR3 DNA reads TGTGCCAGCAGTGAAGGCAGGGGCTATAGCAATCAGCCCCAGCATTTT.

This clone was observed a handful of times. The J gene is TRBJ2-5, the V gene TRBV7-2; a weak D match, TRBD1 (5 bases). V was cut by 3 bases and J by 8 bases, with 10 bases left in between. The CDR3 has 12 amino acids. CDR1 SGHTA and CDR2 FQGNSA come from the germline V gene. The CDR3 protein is CASSFDSLTQYF. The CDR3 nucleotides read TGTGCCAGCAGCTTCGACAGCCTAACCCAGTACTTC.

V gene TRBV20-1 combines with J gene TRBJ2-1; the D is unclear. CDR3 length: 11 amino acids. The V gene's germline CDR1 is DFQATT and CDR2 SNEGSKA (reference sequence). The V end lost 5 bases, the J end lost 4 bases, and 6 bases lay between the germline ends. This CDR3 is CSALVYNEQFF. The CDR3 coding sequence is TGCAGTGCTCTCGTATACAATGAGCAGTTCTTC.

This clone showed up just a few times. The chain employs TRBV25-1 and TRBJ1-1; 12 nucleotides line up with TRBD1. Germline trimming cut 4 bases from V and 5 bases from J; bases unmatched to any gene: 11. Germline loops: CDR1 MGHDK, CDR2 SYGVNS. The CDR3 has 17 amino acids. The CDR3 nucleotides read TGTGCCAGCAGTGTCCGGGGACAGGGGGCTTTAAGGACTGAAGCTTTCTTT. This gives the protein CASSVRGQGALRTEAFF.

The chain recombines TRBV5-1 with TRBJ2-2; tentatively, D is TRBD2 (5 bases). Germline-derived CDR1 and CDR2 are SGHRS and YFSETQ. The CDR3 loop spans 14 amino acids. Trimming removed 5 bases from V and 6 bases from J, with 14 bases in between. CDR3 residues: CASRDSPGSGELFF. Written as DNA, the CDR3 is TGCGCCAGCAGAGACTCACCGGGGTCCGGGGAGCTGTTTTTT.

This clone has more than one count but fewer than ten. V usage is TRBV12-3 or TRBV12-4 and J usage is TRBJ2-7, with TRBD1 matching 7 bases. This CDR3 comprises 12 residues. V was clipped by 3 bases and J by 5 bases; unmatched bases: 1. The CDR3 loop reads CASSFDRDEQYF. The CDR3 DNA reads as TGTGCCAGCAGTTTCGACAGGGACGAGCAGTACTTC.

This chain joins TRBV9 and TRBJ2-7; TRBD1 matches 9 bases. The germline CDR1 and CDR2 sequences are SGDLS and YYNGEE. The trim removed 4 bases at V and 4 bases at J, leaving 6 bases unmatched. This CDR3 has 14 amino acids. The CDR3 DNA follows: TGTGCCAGCAGCAGACAGGGGGAGCCATACGAGCAGTACTTC. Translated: CASSRQGEPYEQYF.

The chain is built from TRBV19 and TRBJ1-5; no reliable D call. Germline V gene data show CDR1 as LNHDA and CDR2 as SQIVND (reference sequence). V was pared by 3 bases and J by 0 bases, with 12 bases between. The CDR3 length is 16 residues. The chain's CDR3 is CASSILGELSNQPQHF. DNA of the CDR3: TGTGCCAGTAGTATCCTCGGAGAGCTTAGCAATCAGCCCCAGCATTTT. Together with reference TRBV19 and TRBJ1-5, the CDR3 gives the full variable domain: DGGITQSPKYLFRKEGQNVTLSCEQNLNHDAMYWYRQDPGQGLRLIYYSQIVNDFQKGDIAEGYSVSREKKESFPLTVTSAQKNPTAFYLCASSILGELSNQPQHFGDGTRLSIL.

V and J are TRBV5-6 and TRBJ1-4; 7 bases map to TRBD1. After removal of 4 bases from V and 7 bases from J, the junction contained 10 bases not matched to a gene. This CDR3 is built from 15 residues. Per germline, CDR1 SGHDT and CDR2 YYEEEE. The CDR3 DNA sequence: TGTGCCAGCAGCCACCGACAGGGTGGGAGTGAAAAACTGTTTTTT. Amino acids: CASSHRQGGSEKLFF.

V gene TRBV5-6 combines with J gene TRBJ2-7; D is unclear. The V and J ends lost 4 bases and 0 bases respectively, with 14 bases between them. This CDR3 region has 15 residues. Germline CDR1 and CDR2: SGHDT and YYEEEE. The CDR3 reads CASSPDPHSSYEQYF. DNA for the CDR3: TGTGCCAGCAGCCCCGACCCACACAGCTCCTACGAGCAGTACTTC.

CDR3 in amino acids: CASSTNQGAGSPLHF. The CDR3 DNA is TGTGCCAGCAGCACGAATCAGGGGGCCGGTTCACCCCTCCACTTT. V and J are TRBV7-9 and TRBJ1-6; 8 nucleotides align to TRBD1. The CDR3 is 15 residues long. Germline V gene sequence: CDR1 SEHNR, CDR2 FQNEAQ (reference sequence). Unmatched junction bases numbered 9, after V lost 5 bases and J lost 9 bases.

In DNA, the CDR3 is TGTGCCAGCAGCCAAATGAGGGTTTCCGGGGAGCTGTTTTTT. Residues: CASSQMRVSGELFF. The V call is TRBV3-1 (or the pseudogene TRBV3-2), the J call TRBJ2-2; tentatively, D is TRBD2 (5 bases). This CDR3 has 14 residues. The V gene's germline CDR1 is LGHDT and CDR2 YNNKEL (reference sequence). Trimming removed 2 bases at V and 6 bases at J, with 10 bases between.

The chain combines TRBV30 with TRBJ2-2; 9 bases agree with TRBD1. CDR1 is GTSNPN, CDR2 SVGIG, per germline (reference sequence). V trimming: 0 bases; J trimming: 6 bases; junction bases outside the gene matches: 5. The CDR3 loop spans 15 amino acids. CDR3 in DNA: TGTGCCTGGAGTGTAGGTTGGACAGGGGCCGGGGAGCTGTTTTTT. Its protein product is CAWSVGWTGAGELFF. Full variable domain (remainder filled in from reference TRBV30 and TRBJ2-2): SQTIHQWPATLVQPVGSPLSLECTVEGTSNPNLYWYRQAAGRGLQLLFYSVGIGQISSEVPQNLSASRPQDRQFILSSKKLLLSDSGFYLCAWSVGWTGAGELFFGEGSRLTVL.

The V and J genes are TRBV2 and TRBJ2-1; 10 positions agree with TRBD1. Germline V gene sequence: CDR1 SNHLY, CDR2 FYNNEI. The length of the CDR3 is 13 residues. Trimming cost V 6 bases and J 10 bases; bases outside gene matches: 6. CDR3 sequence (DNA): TGTGCCAGCAGCAGACAGGGGGCTGGGGAGCAGTTCTTC. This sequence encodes CASSRQGAGEQFF. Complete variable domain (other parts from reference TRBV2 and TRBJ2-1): EPEVTQTPSHQVTQMGQEVILRCVPISNHLYFYWYRQILGQKVEFLVSFYNNEISEKSEIFDDQFSVERPDGSNFTLKIRSTKLEDSAMYFCASSRQGAGEQFFGPGTRLTVL.

The CDR3 protein is CASSPEASGIPGELFF. DNA for the CDR3: TGTGCCAGCTCACCAGAGGCTAGCGGTATACCCGGGGAGCTGTTTTTT. J is TRBJ2-2 and V is TRBV18, with 7 bases lining up with TRBD2. In germline, CDR1 is KGHSH, CDR2 LQKENI. The CDR3 runs 16 residues. V dropped 2 bases and J dropped 6; count of bases not matched to a gene: 9.

The CDR3 sequence is CASSRGHQTVPGEQYF. Here the CDR3 DNA reads TGTGCCAGCAGTAGGGGGCACCAGACCGTCCCTGGCGAGCAGTACTTC. This chain links TRBV2 with TRBJ2-7, with 7 bases matching TRBD1. The CDR3 length is 16 residues. Germline loops: CDR1 SNHLY, CDR2 FYNNEI. V dropped 5 bases and J dropped 6; count of bases not matched to a gene: 16.

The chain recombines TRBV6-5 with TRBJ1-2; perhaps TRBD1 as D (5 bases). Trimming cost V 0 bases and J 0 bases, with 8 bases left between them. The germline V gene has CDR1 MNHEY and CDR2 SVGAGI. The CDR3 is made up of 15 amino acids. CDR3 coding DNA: TGTGCCAGCAGTTACTCTGACAGAACTAACTATGGCTACACCTTC. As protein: CASSYSDRTNYGYTF.